Below are 28 T cell receptor beta chains sequenced from a single sample in a study of blood T cell repertoires in COVID-19. This table comes from immunoSEQ multiplex PCR, and its TCRdb copy is limited to in-frame clones, with some not included. The table lists 300,000 to 350,000 clones, 85% to 90% of them singletons. Source material: peripheral blood. The source is a woman between 65 and 79 years old with COVID-19, enrolled during active disease.

V usage is TRBV10-1 and J usage is TRBJ2-3; TRBD1 agrees at 8 bases. The germline V gene encodes CDR1 WNHNN and CDR2 SYGVQD (reference sequence). The V segment lost 8 bases and the J segment 4 bases; nucleotides outside the gene matches: 11. The CDR3 extends over 15 amino acids. CDR3 DNA: TGCGCCAGCGGGGGACAGGATCTTGGAGCAGATACGCAGTATTTT. Residues: CASGGQDLGADTQYF.

The chain joins TRBV19 to TRBJ1-6; tentatively, D is TRBD1 (6 bases). Trimming pared 5 bases from V and 10 bases from J, leaving 12 bases between. This CDR3 comprises 13 residues. Germline-derived CDR1 and CDR2 are LNHDA and SQIVND (reference sequence). CDR3 loop: CASSEGTRSPLHF. The CDR3 coding sequence is TGTGCCAGTAGTGAGGGGACACGGTCACCCCTCCACTTT. Looking up the rest from reference TRBV19 and TRBJ1-6 gives the full variable domain: DGGITQSPKYLFRKEGQNVTLSCEQNLNHDAMYWYRQDPGQGLRLIYYSQIVNDFQKGDIAEGYSVSREKKESFPLTVTSAQKNPTAFYLCASSEGTRSPLHFGNGTRLTVT.

This clone was found a few times. The chain combines TRBV19 with TRBJ1-5; 7 bases line up with TRBD1. The J segment lost 4 bases and the V segment lost 7 bases, leaving 4 bases of the junction unmatched. The CDR3 is made up of 13 amino acids. Looked up from germline, CDR1 is LNHDA and CDR2 is SQIVND (reference sequence). The DNA of the CDR3 is TGTGCCAGTAACCGGGACAGAAATCAGCCCCAGCATTTT. Translation: CASNRDRNQPQHF.

The rearrangement links TRBV28 to TRBJ1-1, with 7 bases identical to TRBD1. The CDR3 contains 12 residues. J lost 10 bases, V lost 4 bases, and 6 bases had no gene match. Per germline, CDR1 MDHEN and CDR2 SYDVKM. The DNA for the CDR3 is TGTGCCAGCAGTTCGAGACAGGGCTCAGCTTTCTTT. Residues: CASSSRQGSAFF.

The rearrangement joins TRBV11-2 to TRBJ2-7; 10 nucleotides agree with TRBD2. This CDR3 region has 16 residues. Trimming cost V 5 bases and J 7 bases; bases outside gene matches: 14. From germline, CDR1 is SGHAT and CDR2 FQNNGV. The CDR3 DNA reads as TGTGCCAGCAGCGGGCGTAGTAGCGGGAGGTACGGGGAGCAGTACTTC. As protein: CASSGRSSGRYGEQYF.

J is TRBJ1-1 and V is TRBV6-6, with 7 positions matching TRBD1. With V trimmed by 7 bases and J by 0 bases, 5 bases remained unmatched. CDR1 is MNHNY, CDR2 SVGAGI, per germline (reference sequence). The CDR3 has 14 residues. The CDR3 reads CASNPGQMNTEAFF. CDR3 nucleotides: TGTGCCAGCAACCCGGGACAGATGAACACTGAAGCTTTCTTT.

The rearrangement uses TRBV7-6 and TRBJ1-5; 9 nucleotides align to TRBD1. Unmatched junction bases numbered 8, after V lost 4 bases and J lost 7 bases. The CDR3 has 15 amino acids. The germline CDR1 and CDR2 sequences are SGHVS and FNYEAQ. The CDR3 DNA sequence: TGTGCCAGCAGCTCAGGGACAGGGTATGAGCAGCCCCAGCATTTT. Amino acid sequence: CASSSGTGYEQPQHF. Filled out from reference TRBV7-6 and TRBJ1-5, the complete variable domain reads GAGVSQSPRYKVTKRGQDVALRCDPISGHVSLYWYRQALGQGPEFLTYFNYEAQQDKSGLPNDRFSAERPEGSISTLTIQRTEQRDSAMYRCASSSGTGYEQPQHFGDGTRLSIL.

This chain links TRBV7-2 with TRBJ2-5; TRBD2 agrees at 8 bases. The trim removed 8 bases at V and 7 bases at J, leaving 12 bases unmatched. Per germline, CDR1 SGHTA and CDR2 FQGNSA. This CDR3 contains 14 residues. The CDR3 DNA follows: TGTGCCAGCTGGAGAGCGGGGGCCTCATGGACCCAGTACTTC. Translated: CASWRAGASWTQYF.

The chain is built from TRBV4-1 and TRBJ1-5; D possibly corresponds to TRBD1 (6 bases). V shed 2 bases and J shed 0 bases, with 20 bases lying between them. Germline loops: CDR1 MGHRA, CDR2 YSYEKL. This CDR3 contains 19 residues. The CDR3 sequence is CASSQMWHERGGSNQPQHF. DNA of the CDR3: TGCGCCAGCAGCCAAATGTGGCATGAAAGGGGGGGTAGCAATCAGCCCCAGCATTTT.

The rearrangement uses TRBV27 and TRBJ1-6; 8 bases match TRBD1. Germline V CDR1 and CDR2: MNHEY, SMNVEV (reference sequence). This CDR3 has 12 residues. J gave up 10 bases and V 10 bases, and 6 bases lay outside the gene matches. The CDR3 bases are TGTGCCATTGGACAGGGAGGGTCACCCCTCCACTTT. Translating it yields CAIGQGGSPLHF.

The CDR3 region has the DNA TGTGCCAGCAGCCAAGTAAGCGGGGCTCATGAGCAGTTCTTC. Protein product: CASSQVSGAHEQFF. The chain joins TRBV14 to TRBJ2-1, with 7 bases identical to TRBD2. The germline CDR1 and CDR2 sequences are SGHDN and FVKESK. The CDR3 covers 14 residues. The J segment lost 8 bases and the V segment lost 1 base, leaving 5 bases of the junction unmatched.

This clone came up a few times. The chain recombines TRBV24-1 with TRBJ1-2, with 12 bases matching TRBD1. The V gene end was trimmed by 2 bases and the J gene end by 4 bases; junction bases not matched to a gene: 4. The V gene's germline CDR1 is KGHDR and CDR2 SFDVKD. This CDR3 has 16 residues. The CDR3 bases are TGTGCCACCAGTGATTCCGGGACAGGGGGCGGCTATGGCTACACCTTC. It is translated as CATSDSGTGGGYGYTF.

Comment on this clone: Other nucleotide sequences from this sample produce the same CDR3. V and J are TRBV3-1 (or the pseudogene TRBV3-2) and TRBJ1-3; D gene uncertain. CDR3 length: 13 amino acids. With 4 bases removed from V and 0 bases from J, the gap between germline ends came to 4 bases. CDR1 and CDR2 from the germline V gene are LGHDT and YNNKEL (reference sequence). This CDR3 reads CASSPSSGNTIYF. CDR3 DNA sequence: TGTGCCAGCAGCCCCTCCTCTGGAAACACCATATATTTT.

The chain joins TRBV27 to TRBJ1-3, with unresolved D. Germline CDR1 MNHEY, CDR2 SMNVEV (reference sequence). Trimming took off 4 bases at V and 4 bases at J, with 8 bases between the two ends. The CDR3 spans 13 residues. This CDR3 reads CASSSRLGNTIYF. CDR3 nucleotide sequence: TGTGCCAGCAGTTCTAGACTGGGAAACACCATATATTTT.

The chain combines TRBV10-1 with TRBJ1-1; 9 bases line up with TRBD1. CDR1 and CDR2 from the germline V gene are WNHNN and SYGVQD (reference sequence). CDR3 length: 13 amino acids. Germline trimming cut 5 bases from V and 5 bases from J; bases unmatched to any gene: 3. CDR3 in DNA: TGCGCCAGCAGTCGGGACAGGGCAACTGAAGCTTTCTTT. This encodes CASSRDRATEAFF.

The CDR3, as DNA: TGTGCCATCAGGAAGGACAGGGCCCTGGAAGCTTTCTTT. Its protein product is CAIRKDRALEAFF. The rearrangement uses TRBV10-3 and TRBJ1-1; 8 bases map to TRBD1. Germline V gives CDR1 ENHRY, CDR2 SYGVKD. V lost 6 bases, J lost 8 bases, and 8 bases stayed unmatched. This CDR3 has 13 amino acids.

This chain links TRBV3-1 (or the pseudogene TRBV3-2) with TRBJ2-7; 7 bases are a match to TRBD1. Looked up from germline, CDR1 is LGHDT and CDR2 is YNNKEL (reference sequence). The CDR3 has 18 residues. J was trimmed by 5 bases and V by 1 base; bases with no gene match: 17. CDR3 amino acids: CASSQGSPTGSGRDEQYF. The CDR3 DNA reads TGTGCCAGCAGCCAAGGATCCCCGACAGGGTCCGGTCGAGACGAGCAGTACTTC.

The V gene is TRBV18, the J gene TRBJ2-3; perhaps TRBD1 as D (5 bases). The V gene lost 9 bases and the J gene lost 11 bases, with 6 bases spanning the gap. Germline V lookup: CDR1 KGHSH, CDR2 LQKENI. The CDR3 loop spans 8 amino acids. CDR3 loop: CARGQQYF. The DNA for the CDR3 is TGTGCCAGAGGACAGCAGTATTTT.

This clone occurred once. The V gene is TRBV24-1, the J gene TRBJ1-2, with 7 bases identical to TRBD1. The ends lost 3 bases at V and 3 bases at J; junction bases unmatched: 6. This CDR3 comprises 15 residues. Per germline, CDR1 KGHDR and CDR2 SFDVKD. CDR3 sequence reads: CATSDQTGDDYGYTF. Written as DNA, the CDR3 is TGTGCCACCAGTGATCAAACAGGGGACGACTATGGCTACACCTTC.

This clone was recorded once. The chain has TRBV7-7 and TRBJ2-5; 12 bases map to TRBD2. The CDR3 is 15 residues long. Germline lookup yields CDR1 SSHAT and CDR2 FNYEAQ (reference sequence). The V segment lost 5 bases and the J segment 1 base; nucleotides outside the gene matches: 2. The CDR3 loop reads CASSQLAGGQETQYF. CDR3 nucleotide sequence: TGTGCCAGCAGCCAACTAGCGGGGGGCCAAGAGACCCAGTACTTC.

This sequence joins TRBV29-1 and TRBJ1-2; D possibly corresponds to TRBD1 (5 bases). Trimming took off 4 bases at V and 0 bases at J, with 9 bases between the two ends. Looked up from germline, CDR1 is SQVTM and CDR2 is ANQGSEA. This CDR3 is built from 13 residues. Here the CDR3 reads CSVGGVSNYGYTF. CDR3 nucleotides: TGCAGCGTTGGGGGGGTTTCTAACTATGGCTACACCTTC.

The V and J genes are TRBV6-5 and TRBJ2-3; 11 bases match TRBD2. CDR3 length: 15 residues. CDR1 is MNHEY, CDR2 SVGAGI, per germline. With V trimmed by 4 bases and J by 8 bases, 8 bases remained unmatched. The CDR3 DNA reads TGTGCCAGCAGTTTTAGCGGGGGGGCCGGGAGTACGCAGTATTTT. It translates to CASSFSGGAGSTQYF.

The chain couples TRBV12-5 to TRBJ2-1; the match to TRBD2 covers 13 bases. V shed 0 bases, J shed 7 bases, and the junction held 6 bases outside the gene matches. The length of the CDR3 is 17 residues. In germline, CDR1 is LGHNT, CDR2 FRNRAP. The CDR3 coding sequence is TGTGCTAGTGGTTTGGTACTAGCGGGGGGGCCTTGGAATGAGCAGTTCTTC. It translates to CASGLVLAGGPWNEQFF.

This chain links TRBV19 with TRBJ2-7; D may be TRBD2 (5 bases). The ends were cut back, 3 bases at V and 2 bases at J, with 11 bases in the middle. Germline V gene lookup returns CDR1 LNHDA and CDR2 SQIVND (reference sequence). This CDR3 spans 14 amino acids. As DNA, the CDR3 is TGTGCCAGTAGTATTCCCGAGAGGGCCTACGAGCAGTACTTC. Its translation is CASSIPERAYEQYF.

This chain links TRBV21-1 with TRBJ2-1; TRBD2 reflects the table's D call only, with no check against the DNA. TRBV21-1 is designated a pseudogene. CDR3 length equals 17 residues. The DNA for the CDR3 is TGTGCCAGCAGCAAAGAACTTCCGGGGGGTTCCTACAATGAGCAGTTCTTC. Translated, it gives CASSKELPGGSYNEQFF.

This chain links TRBV4-1 with TRBJ1-2; D is perhaps TRBD1 (6 bases). V shed 4 bases and J shed 5 bases, with 20 bases lying between them. This CDR3 has 16 amino acids. CDR1 is MGHRA and CDR2 is YSYEKL in the germline V gene. The DNA for the CDR3 is TGCGCCAGCAGCCCTAGGAACTTACAGGGATCGTATGGCTACACCTTC. This translates into CASSPRNLQGSYGYTF.

This sequence joins TRBV18 and TRBJ1-1; D is ambiguous. CDR3 length: 18 amino acids. In germline, CDR1 is KGHSH, CDR2 LQKENI. Trimming took 5 bases from V and 1 from J, leaving 23 bases between them. The CDR3 sequence is CASSLRLKLAGWNTEAFF. CDR3 coding DNA: TGTGCCAGCTCATTAAGATTAAAATTGGCAGGCTGGAACACTGAAGCTTTCTTT.

The chain has TRBV10-2 and TRBJ1-2; TRBD1 matches 10 bases. Germline V gene lookup returns CDR1 WSHSY and CDR2 SAAADI. This CDR3 region has 14 residues. The V and J ends lost 4 bases and 4 bases, in that order; junction bases with no gene match: 3. Written as DNA, the CDR3 is TGCGCCAGCAGTGCGGGACAGGGGATCTATGGCTACACCTTC. Protein sequence: CASSAGQGIYGYTF.